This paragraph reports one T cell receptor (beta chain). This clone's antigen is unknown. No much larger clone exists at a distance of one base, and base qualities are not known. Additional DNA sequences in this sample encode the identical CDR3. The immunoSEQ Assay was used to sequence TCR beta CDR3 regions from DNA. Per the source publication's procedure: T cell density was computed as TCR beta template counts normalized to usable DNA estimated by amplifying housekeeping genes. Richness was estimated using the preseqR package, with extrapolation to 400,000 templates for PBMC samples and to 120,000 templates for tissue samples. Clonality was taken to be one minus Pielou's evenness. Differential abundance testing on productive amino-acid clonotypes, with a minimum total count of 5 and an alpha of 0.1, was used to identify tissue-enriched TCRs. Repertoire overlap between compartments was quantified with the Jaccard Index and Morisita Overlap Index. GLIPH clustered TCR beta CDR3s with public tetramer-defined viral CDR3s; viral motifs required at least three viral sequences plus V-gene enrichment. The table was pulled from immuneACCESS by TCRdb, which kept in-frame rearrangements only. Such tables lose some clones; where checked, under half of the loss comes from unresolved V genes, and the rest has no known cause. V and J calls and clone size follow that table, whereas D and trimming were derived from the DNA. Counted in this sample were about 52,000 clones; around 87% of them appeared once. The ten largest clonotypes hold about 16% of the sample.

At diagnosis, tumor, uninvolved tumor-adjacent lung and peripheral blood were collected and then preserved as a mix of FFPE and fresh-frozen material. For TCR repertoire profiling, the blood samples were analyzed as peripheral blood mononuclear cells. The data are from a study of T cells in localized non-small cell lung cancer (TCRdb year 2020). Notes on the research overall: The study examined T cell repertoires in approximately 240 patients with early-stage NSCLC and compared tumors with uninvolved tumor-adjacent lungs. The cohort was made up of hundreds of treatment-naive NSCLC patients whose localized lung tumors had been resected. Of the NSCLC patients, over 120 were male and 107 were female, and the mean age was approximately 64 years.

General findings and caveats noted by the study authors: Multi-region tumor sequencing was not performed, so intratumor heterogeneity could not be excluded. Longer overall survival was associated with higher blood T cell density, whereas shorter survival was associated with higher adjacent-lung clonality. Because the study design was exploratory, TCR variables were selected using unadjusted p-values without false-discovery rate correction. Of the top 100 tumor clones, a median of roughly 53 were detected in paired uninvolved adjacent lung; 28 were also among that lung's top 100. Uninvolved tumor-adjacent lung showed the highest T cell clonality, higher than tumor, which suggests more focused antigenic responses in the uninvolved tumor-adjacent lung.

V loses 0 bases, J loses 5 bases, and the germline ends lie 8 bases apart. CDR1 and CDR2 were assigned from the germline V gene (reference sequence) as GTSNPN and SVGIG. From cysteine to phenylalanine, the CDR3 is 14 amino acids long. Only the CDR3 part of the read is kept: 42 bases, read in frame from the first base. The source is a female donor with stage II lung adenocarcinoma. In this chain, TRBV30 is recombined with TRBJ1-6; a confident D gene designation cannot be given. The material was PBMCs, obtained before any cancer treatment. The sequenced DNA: TGTGCCTGGAGTGTCACAGTAGATAATTCACCCCTCCACTTT. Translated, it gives CAWSVTVDNSPLHF.